Below, 30 T cell receptor beta chains from the same sample are listed, as sequenced in a study of T cell repertoires in cytomegalovirus infection. TCRdb recomputed calls from the reads with MiXCR, one row per CDR3 protein. The sample contains approximately 500,000 distinct CDR3 sequences, approximately 10% of which appear only once. The sequenced sample consisted of PBMCs. Every receptor here comes from a human donor in good health (CMV status not recorded). Some clones in this sample may be carry-over from other donors' samples.

The V gene is TRBV19, the J gene TRBJ1-1; 8 bases map to TRBD1. Unmatched junction bases numbered 4, after V lost 4 bases and J lost 3 bases. This CDR3 has 14 amino acids. From germline, CDR1 is LNHDA and CDR2 SQIVND (reference sequence). The CDR3 reads CASSRDRGYTEAFF. The CDR3, as DNA: TGTGCCAGTAGTAGAGACAGGGGCTACACTGAAGCTTTCTTT. Filled out from reference TRBV19 and TRBJ1-1, the complete variable domain reads DGGITQSPKYLFRKEGQNVTLSCEQNLNHDAMYWYRQDPGQGLRLIYYSQIVNDFQKGDIAEGYSVSREKKESFPLTVTSAQKNPTAFYLCASSRDRGYTEAFFGQGTRLTVV.

This clonotype was seen ten or more times. DNA of the CDR3: TGTGCCAGCAGCCTCCTCGGGGCGGGAGGGAGGGCCTTCAACAATGAGCAGTTCTTC. It encodes CASSLLGAGGRAFNNEQFF. This chain joins TRBV28 and TRBJ2-1; 9 positions agree with TRBD2. Germline lookup yields CDR1 MDHEN and CDR2 SYDVKM. The CDR3 totals 19 residues. V was clipped by 6 bases and J by 5 bases; unmatched bases: 20.

This clonotype was picked up a small number of times. V and J are TRBV4-2 and TRBJ2-6, with 9 bases identical to TRBD1. Germline CDR1 is LGHNA and CDR2 is YNFKEQ. Trimming removed 2 bases from V and 4 bases from J; junction bases left unmatched: 9. The CDR3 length is 18 residues. The CDR3 loop is CASSQPGTGLSGANVLTF. CDR3 coding DNA: TGTGCCAGCAGCCAACCCGGGACAGGGCTTTCCGGGGCCAACGTCCTGACTTTC.

Ten or more counts support this clonotype. The chain uses TRBV18 and TRBJ2-1; maybe TRBD1 (6 bases). In germline, CDR1 is KGHSH, CDR2 LQKENI. The V gene lost 8 bases and the J gene lost 0 bases, with 17 bases spanning the gap. The CDR3 extends over 16 amino acids. This CDR3 is CASSPLGGSSYNEQFF. The CDR3 nucleotides read TGTGCCAGCAGCCCGCTAGGGGGAAGCTCCTACAATGAGCAGTTCTTC.

This clonotype appeared many times. The V call is TRBV12-3 or TRBV12-4, the J call TRBJ2-2; 9 positions match TRBD1. The CDR3 is 15 residues long. The J segment lost 6 bases and the V segment lost 5 bases, leaving 7 bases of the junction unmatched. The CDR3 protein is CASSGNRGLAGELFF. CDR3 coding DNA: TGTGCCAGCAGTGGAAACAGGGGGCTAGCCGGGGAGCTGTTTTTT.

In its sample, this clonotype was seen many times. The chain employs TRBV20-1 and TRBJ2-3; 8 positions match TRBD1. CDR1 is DFQATT and CDR2 is SNEGSKA in the germline V gene (reference sequence). The CDR3 contains 14 residues. V shed 6 bases, J shed 7 bases, and the junction held 12 bases outside the gene matches. The CDR3 region is CSAKSQGGPNTQYF. The CDR3 region has the DNA TGCAGTGCAAAATCACAGGGGGGCCCTAATACGCAGTATTTT.

This clonotype was counted many times. V usage is TRBV6-1 and J usage is TRBJ1-2, with 7 bases identical to TRBD1. Per the germline V gene, CDR1 is MNHNS and CDR2 is SASEGT. This CDR3 has 12 residues. The ends lost 7 bases at V and 6 bases at J; junction bases unmatched: 5. The CDR3 nucleotides read TGTGCCAGCACCAGACAGGGCAATGGCTACACCTTC. This codes for CASTRQGNGYTF.

The J gene is TRBJ2-6, the V gene TRBV27; 11 nucleotides line up with TRBD2. Germline CDR1 and CDR2: MNHEY and SMNVEV (reference sequence). V shed 3 bases, J shed 2 bases, and the junction held 3 bases outside the gene matches. The CDR3 is 17 residues long. The chain's CDR3 is CASSFIAGGPGANVLTF. The CDR3 bases are TGTGCCAGCAGTTTTATAGCGGGAGGGCCTGGGGCCAACGTCCTGACTTTC.

The gene calls are TRBV13 and TRBJ2-7; D gene ambiguous. From germline, CDR1 is PRHDT and CDR2 FYEKMQ (reference sequence). V shed 0 bases and J shed 4 bases, with 7 bases lying between them. The CDR3 consists of 13 residues. CDR3 amino acids: CASSLGGLYEQYF. In nucleotides, the CDR3 is TGTGCCAGCAGCTTAGGCGGGCTTTACGAGCAGTACTTC. The full variable domain, rest sourced from reference TRBV13 and TRBJ2-7, is AAGVIQSPRHLIKEKRETATLKCYPIPRHDTVYWYQQGPGQDPQFLISFYEKMQSDKGSIPDRFSAQQFSDYHSELNMSSLELGDSALYFCASSLGGLYEQYFGPGTRLTVT.

This clonotype was counted between two and nine times. The V gene is TRBV27, the J gene TRBJ1-6, with TRBD1 as a possible D gene (5 bases). The germline CDR1 and CDR2 sequences are MNHEY and SMNVEV (reference sequence). This CDR3 has 18 residues. The germline V and J ends were trimmed by 5 bases and 2 bases, with 19 bases remaining between them. CDR3: CASSADSPARPYNSPLHF. DNA for the CDR3: TGTGCCAGCAGTGCCGACAGTCCCGCGCGCCCCTATAATTCACCCCTCCACTTT.

This rearrangement joins TRBV9 to TRBJ1-6; the D gene is possibly TRBD1 (6 bases). V was trimmed by 0 bases and J by 10 bases, leaving 11 bases between them. There are 14 residues in the CDR3. The V gene's germline CDR1 is SGDLS and CDR2 YYNGEE. The CDR3 loop reads CASSVEKGQSPLHF. In DNA, the CDR3 is TGTGCCAGCAGCGTAGAAAAGGGACAATCACCCCTCCACTTT.

This clonotype appeared a single time. CDR3 protein: CASKQNPEPTYEQYF. In nucleotides, the CDR3 is TGCGCCAGCAAACAGAACCCGGAGCCAACCTACGAGCAGTACTTC. The chain carries TRBV5-1 and TRBJ2-7, with D hard to call. V shed 6 bases and J shed 2 bases, with 18 bases lying between them. The CDR3 is 15 residues long. Germline CDR1 and CDR2: SGHRS and YFSETQ.

This clonotype was seen ten or more times. V gene TRBV7-2 combines with J gene TRBJ1-2, with D perhaps matching TRBD1 (5 bases). This CDR3 is 12 amino acids long. Germline V CDR1 and CDR2: SGHTA, FQGNSA. V was pared by 8 bases and J by 7 bases, with 14 bases between. CDR3 amino acids: CASWVQGPGYTF. CDR3 nucleotide sequence: TGTGCCAGCTGGGTTCAGGGACCTGGCTACACCTTC.

This clonotype was found many times. The chain is built from TRBV7-8 and TRBJ2-3, with 9 bases fitting TRBD2. V trimming: 2 bases; J trimming: 3 bases; junction bases outside the gene matches: 6. Germline CDR1 is SGHVS and CDR2 is FQNEAQ. The CDR3 length is 16 residues. This chain's CDR3 is CASSLSISGGTDTQYF. In nucleotides, the CDR3 is TGTGCCAGCAGCTTATCCATTAGCGGGGGTACAGATACGCAGTATTTT.

This clonotype was seen a single time. This clone may be a read error of a much larger clone one base away. V is TRBV5-1 and J is TRBJ2-2, with D hard to call. The V gene's germline CDR1 is SGHRS and CDR2 YFSETQ. The CDR3 runs to 14 residues. V was clipped by 6 bases and J by 4 bases, with 13 bases between them. The CDR3 spells CASKSVRGTGELFF. CDR3 DNA: TGCGCCAGCAAGAGCGTTCGAGGCACCGGGGAGCTGTTTTTT.

This clonotype has ten or more counts. The rearrangement joins TRBV6-1 to TRBJ1-1, with no clear D. V lost 7 bases, J lost 6 bases, and 18 bases lay in between. Germline CDR1 reads MNHNS; CDR2 reads SASEGT. This CDR3 has 14 residues. The DNA for the CDR3 is TGTGCCAGCATCCGAGACATGGGTCCCTCTGAAGCTTTCTTT. It translates to CASIRDMGPSEAFF.

This clonotype turned up a few times. This rearrangement joins TRBV2 to TRBJ2-2; 11 positions match TRBD2. The CDR3 totals 15 residues. The J segment lost 4 bases and the V segment lost 11 bases, leaving 9 bases of the junction unmatched. Germline values: CDR1 SNHLY, CDR2 FYNNEI. The CDR3 loop is CAGGSLAGATGELFF. The CDR3 nucleotides are TGTGCCGGAGGATCACTAGCGGGGGCCACCGGGGAGCTGTTTTTT. Filled out from reference TRBV2 and TRBJ2-2, the complete variable domain reads EPEVTQTPSHQVTQMGQEVILRCVPISNHLYFYWYRQILGQKVEFLVSFYNNEISEKSEIFDDQFSVERPDGSNFTLKIRSTKLEDSAMYFCAGGSLAGATGELFFGEGSRLTVL.

This clonotype has at least ten counts. CDR3 in DNA: TGTGCCAGCAGTCCCGGGACAGGGTTTGACGAGCAGTACTTC. Translated, it gives CASSPGTGFDEQYF. V gene TRBV7-2 combines with J gene TRBJ2-7; 9 nucleotides match TRBD1. The V gene end was trimmed by 6 bases and the J gene end by 5 bases; junction bases not matched to a gene: 8. This CDR3 has 14 amino acids. Germline CDR1 is SGHTA and CDR2 is FQGNSA.

This clonotype was recorded many times. The chain links TRBV3-1 to TRBJ2-1, with unresolved D. Trimming removed 1 base at V and 2 bases at J, with 12 bases between. CDR3 size: 16 residues. The germline CDR1 and CDR2 sequences are LGHDT and YNNKEL (reference sequence). Written as DNA, the CDR3 is TGTGCCAGCAGCCAAGGCGTATCATGGGCCTACAATGAGCAGTTCTTC. Translating gives CASSQGVSWAYNEQFF.

Concerning this clonotype: The germline gene is not matched at one end of the junction; a read error may be the cause. CDR3 sequence: CASSLGVLAGASDTQSF. Written as DNA, the CDR3 is TGTGCCAGCAGCTTAGGGGTTCTAGCGGGAGCATCAGATACCCAGTCCTTC. J is TRBJ2-5 and V is TRBV7-2, with 10 bases lining up with TRBD2. In germline, CDR1 is SGHTA, CDR2 FQGNSA. The CDR3 sequence is 17 residues long. Filled out from reference TRBV7-2 and TRBJ2-5, the complete variable domain reads GAGVSQSPSNKVTEKGKDVELRCDPISGHTALYWYRQSLGQGLEFLIYFQGNSAPDKSGLPSDRFSAERTGGSVSTLTIQRTQQEDSAVYLCASSLGVLAGASDTQSFGPGTRLLVL.

This clonotype was counted ten times or more. The V gene is TRBV6-1, the J gene TRBJ1-1, with 7 positions matching TRBD1. This CDR3 is built from 15 residues. Germline V gives CDR1 MNHNS, CDR2 SASEGT. J was trimmed by 1 base and V by 3 bases; bases with no gene match: 5. The CDR3 DNA sequence: TGTGCCAGCAGTGAGGAGGGGGCCCCGAACACTGAAGCTTTCTTT. Amino acid sequence: CASSEEGAPNTEAFF.

The chain recombines TRBV5-1 with TRBJ1-1; possible D gene TRBD1, 6 bases. The CDR3 loop spans 15 amino acids. Germline V gives CDR1 SGHRS, CDR2 YFSETQ. The V end was cut by 7 bases, the J end by 0 bases, with 16 bases between. CDR3 sequence: CASAPGGHLNTEAFF. CDR3 coding DNA: TGCGCCAGCGCACCGGGGGGCCATCTGAACACTGAAGCTTTCTTT.

There are many counts of this clonotype. CDR3 loop: CASSLETGYNSPLHF. CDR3 bases: TGTGCCAGCAGCTTAGAGACAGGCTATAATTCACCCCTCCACTTT. The chain uses TRBV7-2 and TRBJ1-6, with D possibly matching TRBD1 (6 bases). The CDR3 length is 15 residues. Trimming cost V 1 base and J 3 bases, with 7 bases left between them. In germline, CDR1 is SGHTA, CDR2 FQGNSA.

The sample holds a few counts of this clonotype. This chain links TRBV6-6 with TRBJ1-5, with 7 positions matching TRBD1. After removal of 6 bases from V and 5 bases from J, the junction contained 10 bases not matched to a gene. CDR3 length: 15 amino acids. Germline V gene sequence: CDR1 MNHNY, CDR2 SVGAGI (reference sequence). As DNA, the CDR3 is TGTGCCAGCAGCCTACGGACAGGAGGAGATCAGCCCCAGCATTTT. Translated, it gives CASSLRTGGDQPQHF.

Concerning this clonotype: This clone may be a read error of a much larger clone one base away. This chain joins TRBV29-1 and TRBJ2-3; 8 positions match TRBD2. This CDR3 has 16 residues. CDR1 and CDR2 (germline): SQVTM, ANQGSEA. The CDR3 nucleotides read TGCGGCGTTGAAGAATTCGGGAGGGCCGGGACAGATACGCAGTATTTT. Its protein product is CGVEEFGRAGTDTQYF.

V usage is TRBV7-9 and J usage is TRBJ1-2; D is unclear. The germline V gene has CDR1 SEHNR and CDR2 FQNEAQ (reference sequence). The germline V and J ends were trimmed by 4 bases and 7 bases, with 19 bases remaining between them. The CDR3 is 15 amino acids. CDR3 DNA: TGTGCCAGCAGCTCGCCCGGACCCAAGGCTGGTGGCTACACCTTC. This codes for CASSSPGPKAGGYTF.

This clonotype came up a few times. The V call is TRBV28, the J call TRBJ1-5; D is perhaps TRBD1 (5 bases). This CDR3 is built from 14 residues. Trimming shortened V by 6 bases and J by 7 bases, and 16 bases separated the two germline ends. Germline assignment: CDR1 MDHEN and CDR2 SYDVKM. The CDR3 sequence is CASSLLTGEQPQHF. DNA of the CDR3: TGTGCCAGCAGCCTTCTTACGGGGGAGCAGCCCCAGCATTTT.

V usage is TRBV2 and J usage is TRBJ2-7; D possibly corresponds to TRBD1 (5 bases). The CDR3 has 15 residues. V gave up 7 bases and J gave up 0 bases, with 16 bases separating them. Germline V CDR1 and CDR2: SNHLY, FYNNEI. CDR3 sequence reads: CASKYRQSVSYEQYF. DNA for the CDR3: TGTGCCAGCAAATATAGACAGTCCGTCTCCTACGAGCAGTACTTC.

The rearrangement joins TRBV12-5 to TRBJ1-5; perhaps TRBD1 as D (6 bases). CDR3 length equals 17 residues. Trimming removed 6 bases at V and 0 bases at J, with 18 bases between. Germline V lookup: CDR1 LGHNT, CDR2 FRNRAP. The CDR3: CASGKETGPFSNQPQHF. The CDR3 DNA reads as TGTGCTAGTGGCAAAGAGACAGGCCCCTTTAGCAATCAGCCCCAGCATTTT.

This clonotype was observed many times. This rearrangement joins TRBV7-8 to TRBJ2-6; no clear D gene. CDR1 SGHVS and CDR2 FQNEAQ come from the germline V gene. This CDR3 spans 14 amino acids. Trimming stripped 5 bases from V and 4 bases from J, with 9 bases between. CDR3 loop: CASSLSPGANVLTF. Here the CDR3 DNA reads TGTGCCAGCAGCCTCTCCCCCGGGGCCAACGTCCTGACTTTC.